Sequencing of this T cell receptor (beta chain) was carried out in a study of CD8 T cells in Susac syndrome. Study summary: When blood was drawn, the patients with Susac syndrome were therapy-naive, on corticosteroids, or on intravenous immunoglobulin alone.

With random hexamers, reverse transcription was performed on about 0.5 to 1 ug of RNA. It was immunoSEQ multiplex PCR that amplified TCR beta CDR3 across 54 Vbeta and 13 Jbeta. TCRdb reanalysed the immunoSEQ multiplex PCR reads using MiXCR and keeps one entry per CDR3 protein. This table holds roughly 140,000 distinct CDR3 sequences, approximately 95% found once. Germline assignment: CDR1 LGHDT and CDR2 YNNKEL (reference sequence). V dropped 4 bases and J dropped 7; count of bases not matched to a gene: 4. This CDR3 is 15 amino acids long. TCR beta from blood CD8+ and CD4+ T cells was sequenced. TEMRA cells were FACS-enriched, and CD8+ and CD4+ T cells were isolated negatively.

This chain connects TRBV3-1 to TRBJ1-6; 10 bases fit TRBD1. The TCR sequence derives from a human donor with Susac syndrome. Sequenced material: CD4+ T cells from PBMCs. Here the CDR3 reads CASSPGTGVNSPLHF. Here the CDR3 DNA reads TGTGCCAGCAGCCCCGGGACAGGGGTCAATTCACCCCTCCACTTT.